Presented here are 26 T cell receptor beta chains from one specimen sequenced in a study of T cell repertoires in cytomegalovirus infection. One entry per CDR3 protein results from TCRdb running MiXCR on the reads. This table holds about 530,000 distinct CDR3 sequences, 26% found once. The sample was PBMCs. These receptors all stem from a human donor in good health (CMV status not recorded). Some clones in this sample may be carry-over from other donors' samples.

The chain joins TRBV14 to TRBJ2-1, with TRBD2 identical over 11 bases. Trimming cost V 4 bases and J 7 bases; bases outside gene matches: 6. This CDR3 comprises 15 residues. CDR1 is SGHDN, CDR2 FVKESK, per germline. The CDR3 protein is CASSPPSGRSNEQFF. CDR3 nucleotides: TGTGCCAGCAGCCCACCTAGCGGGAGGAGTAATGAGCAGTTCTTC.

The rearrangement links TRBV27 to TRBJ2-5, with TRBD1 matching over 9 bases. The CDR3 spans 17 residues. Trimming cost V 6 bases and J 9 bases; bases outside gene matches: 20. The germline V gene has CDR1 MNHEY and CDR2 SMNVEV (reference sequence). The CDR3 spells CASSSQGAGGDRGAQYF. The CDR3 DNA is TGTGCCAGCAGCTCCCAGGGGGCAGGGGGCGACAGGGGGGCCCAGTACTTC.

The chain is built from TRBV7-2 and TRBJ1-1; D is ambiguous. Deletions cut 0 bases from V and 4 bases from J, with 9 bases between. Germline V gene data show CDR1 as SGHTA and CDR2 as FQGNSA. The CDR3 totals 14 residues. In DNA form, the CDR3 reads TGTGCCAGCAGCTTAGCACCCCCGGCCACTGAAGCTTTCTTT. As protein: CASSLAPPATEAFF. Combining the CDR3 with reference TRBV7-2 and TRBJ1-1 gives the whole variable domain GAGVSQSPSNKVTEKGKDVELRCDPISGHTALYWYRQSLGQGLEFLIYFQGNSAPDKSGLPSDRFSAERTGGSVSTLTIQRTQQEDSAVYLCASSLAPPATEAFFGQGTRLTVV.

This chain joins TRBV7-9 and TRBJ1-6; 9 nucleotides agree with TRBD1. The trim removed 5 bases at V and 5 bases at J, leaving 1 base unmatched. CDR1 SEHNR and CDR2 FQNEAQ come from the germline V gene (reference sequence). The CDR3 consists of 14 residues. The CDR3 DNA follows: TGTGCCAGCAGCCGACAGGGGGATAATTCACCCCTCCACTTT. Its translation is CASSRQGDNSPLHF.

The chain links TRBV5-1 to TRBJ2-3, with D unclear. The CDR3 loop spans 15 amino acids. Deletions cut 4 bases from V and 2 bases from J, with 14 bases between. Germline V gives CDR1 SGHRS, CDR2 YFSETQ. The CDR3 DNA reads as TGCGCCAGCAGCCGGTCACAAAGAGACACAGATACGCAGTATTTT. Translation gives CASSRSQRDTDTQYF. Using reference TRBV5-1 and TRBJ2-3 for the parts outside the CDR3, the full variable domain is KAGVTQTPRYLIKTRGQQVTLSCSPISGHRSVSWYQQTPGQGLQFLFEYFSETQRNKGNFPGRFSGRQFSNSRSEMNVSTLELGDSALYLCASSRSQRDTDTQYFGPGTRLTVL.

The genes are TRBV5-6 and TRBJ2-3, with 8 nucleotides matching TRBD2. V shed 4 bases, J shed 4 bases, and the junction held 2 bases outside the gene matches. This CDR3 is built from 13 residues. Germline V gene lookup returns CDR1 SGHDT and CDR2 YYEEEE. The CDR3, as DNA: TGTGCCAGCAGCGGGCGGGAGGCAGATACGCAGTATTTT. Encoded protein: CASSGREADTQYF.

This clonotype was found a few times. As DNA, the CDR3 is TGTGCCAGCAGCCGAGACAGGTTTGGCGATGAGCAGTTCTTC. This gives the protein CASSRDRFGDEQFF. The V call is TRBV11-3, the J call TRBJ2-1; D is perhaps TRBD1 (6 bases). V was pared by 5 bases and J by 8 bases, with 16 bases between. The CDR3 consists of 14 residues. The V gene's germline CDR1 is SGHNT and CDR2 YENEEA.

The chain couples TRBV7-2 to TRBJ2-1; 12 bases line up with TRBD2. The V gene end was trimmed by 1 base and the J gene end by 5 bases; junction bases not matched to a gene: 6. The CDR3 is 17 residues long. Germline assignment: CDR1 SGHTA and CDR2 FQGNSA. CDR3 nucleotide sequence: TGTGCCAGCAGCTTAGAACGACTAGCGGGAGTGCACAATGAGCAGTTCTTC. Amino acids: CASSLERLAGVHNEQFF. Drawing the rest from reference TRBV7-2 and TRBJ2-1, the complete variable domain is GAGVSQSPSNKVTEKGKDVELRCDPISGHTALYWYRQSLGQGLEFLIYFQGNSAPDKSGLPSDRFSAERTGGSVSTLTIQRTQQEDSAVYLCASSLERLAGVHNEQFFGPGTRLTVL.

V gene TRBV28 combines with J gene TRBJ2-1, with 7 bases identical to TRBD2. This CDR3 is 15 amino acids long. V trimming: 5 bases; J trimming: 1 base; junction bases outside the gene matches: 5. Germline V gene sequence: CDR1 MDHEN, CDR2 SYDVKM. For the CDR3, the DNA is TGTGCCAGCAGTCCGACTAGCCCGTCCTACAATGAGCAGTTCTTC. It specifies CASSPTSPSYNEQFF.

As DNA, the CDR3 is TGCAGTGCTAGAACCCACAGTTCCTACGAGCAGTACTTC. Amino acid sequence: CSARTHSSYEQYF. This rearrangement joins TRBV20-1 to TRBJ2-7; D unclear. Germline V gives CDR1 DFQATT, CDR2 SNEGSKA (reference sequence). V was pared by 2 bases and J by 1 base, with 9 bases between. The CDR3 is made up of 13 amino acids.

There are many counts of this clonotype. This chain links TRBV7-6 with TRBJ1-1; D remains unclear. V lost 4 bases to trimming and J lost 5 bases, with 11 bases between them. Germline loops: CDR1 SGHVS, CDR2 FNYEAQ. The CDR3 has 13 residues. Here the CDR3 DNA reads TGTGCCAGCAGCTCCGGCTCCAGGACTGAAGCTTTCTTT. Its translation is CASSSGSRTEAFF.

There are many counts of this clonotype. The chain is built from TRBV7-8 and TRBJ2-5; D is possibly TRBD2 (6 bases). Trimming left V 1 base short and J 5 bases short, with 17 bases between. The CDR3 is made up of 16 amino acids. From germline, CDR1 is SGHVS and CDR2 FQNEAQ. The CDR3 sequence is CASSLDVAGTRETQYF. The CDR3 coding sequence is TGTGCCAGCAGCTTAGATGTGGCAGGGACTCGCGAGACCCAGTACTTC. Variable domain in full (rest from reference TRBV7-8 and TRBJ2-5): GAGVSQSPRYKVAKRGQDVALRCDPISGHVSLFWYQQALGQGPEFLTYFQNEAQLDKSGLPSDRFFAERPEGSVSTLKIQRTQQEDSAVYLCASSLDVAGTRETQYFGPGTRLLVL.

This sequence joins TRBV12-5 and TRBJ1-1; 7 bases match TRBD1. Looked up from germline, CDR1 is LGHNT and CDR2 is FRNRAP. The CDR3 is made up of 14 amino acids. J lost 5 bases, V lost 7 bases, and 10 bases had no gene match. The CDR3: CASAPTGERTEAFF. CDR3 coding DNA: TGTGCTAGTGCCCCAACAGGGGAGCGGACTGAAGCTTTCTTT.

This clonotype has more than one count but fewer than ten. The chain employs TRBV4-1 and TRBJ2-7, with 7 bases fitting TRBD1. The germline CDR1 and CDR2 sequences are MGHRA and YSYEKL. Trimming cost V 0 bases and J 1 base; bases outside gene matches: 3. The CDR3 is made up of 15 amino acids. The CDR3 bases are TGCGCCAGCAGCCAAGAAGGGACAGCTTCCTACGAGCAGTACTTC. Protein product: CASSQEGTASYEQYF.

This chain links TRBV6-5 with TRBJ2-5; no definite D call. Germline V gene sequence: CDR1 MNHEY, CDR2 SVGAGI. This CDR3 has 14 amino acids. The V end was cut by 0 bases, the J end by 1 base, with 6 bases between. This CDR3 is CASSYSMGQETQYF. The CDR3, as DNA: TGTGCCAGCAGTTACTCGATGGGCCAAGAGACCCAGTACTTC.

The CDR3 sequence: CASSLMVGQGHSYEQYF. In DNA form, the CDR3 reads TGTGCCAGTAGTCTGATGGTGGGACAGGGGCACTCCTACGAGCAGTACTTC. V gene TRBV19 combines with J gene TRBJ2-7; 10 bases are a match to TRBD1. The trim removed 5 bases at V and 0 bases at J, leaving 10 bases unmatched. This CDR3 is built from 17 residues. In germline, CDR1 is LNHDA, CDR2 SQIVND (reference sequence).

This clonotype occurred once. The genes are TRBV4-1 and TRBJ2-1; D is unresolved. The CDR3 is made up of 16 amino acids. The ends were cut back, 3 bases at V and 3 bases at J, with 15 bases in the middle. Germline CDR1 is MGHRA and CDR2 is YSYEKL. This CDR3 reads CASSHVGEARYNEQFF. The CDR3 nucleotides read TGCGCCAGCAGCCATGTTGGAGAGGCGCGCTACAATGAGCAGTTCTTC.

This chain joins TRBV4-3 and TRBJ1-2; a possible D gene is TRBD1 (6 bases). CDR1 and CDR2 (germline): LGHNA, YSLEER. Trimming pared 4 bases from V and 6 bases from J, leaving 24 bases between. The CDR3 extends over 17 amino acids. The CDR3 sequence is CASSPNHRVGGGDGYTF. Written as DNA, the CDR3 is TGCGCCAGCAGCCCCAATCATCGGGTAGGGGGAGGGGATGGCTACACCTTC.

This clonotype was detected only a few times. The chain is built from TRBV6-6 and TRBJ2-1; TRBD2 agrees at 11 bases. This CDR3 has 16 residues. Germline V gene sequence: CDR1 MNHNY, CDR2 SVGAGI (reference sequence). V trimming: 2 bases; J trimming: 3 bases; junction bases outside the gene matches: 3. The CDR3 DNA is TGTGCCAGCAGTTACAGTACTAGCGGGGGCTACAATGAGCAGTTCTTC. As protein: CASSYSTSGGYNEQFF.

This rearrangement joins TRBV11-1 to TRBJ2-7; TRBD2 agrees at 8 bases. The J segment lost 5 bases and the V segment lost 3 bases, leaving 6 bases of the junction unmatched. This CDR3 contains 14 residues. Per the germline V gene, CDR1 is SGHAT and CDR2 is FQDESV (reference sequence). The CDR3 loop is CASSFREGRHEQYF. The CDR3 DNA follows: TGTGCCAGCAGCTTCCGGGAGGGCCGCCACGAGCAGTACTTC.

This clonotype was counted between two and nine times. J is TRBJ2-7 and V is TRBV27; D is perhaps TRBD2 (5 bases). Germline loops: CDR1 MNHEY, CDR2 SMNVEV (reference sequence). The CDR3 is 16 amino acids. V was shortened by 4 bases and J by 0 bases, with 16 bases between the two germline ends. The CDR3 loop reads CASSSQRVDGSYEQYF. As DNA, the CDR3 is TGTGCCAGCAGTTCCCAGAGGGTAGACGGCTCCTACGAGCAGTACTTC.

The chain couples TRBV7-9 to TRBJ2-5; tentatively, D is TRBD1 or TRBD2 (6 bases each). V lost 0 bases, J lost 5 bases, and 13 bases lay in between. Germline CDR1 reads SEHNR; CDR2 reads FQNEAQ (reference sequence). The CDR3 is made up of 15 amino acids. The CDR3 region is CASSLAGGDGETQYF. CDR3 coding DNA: TGTGCCAGCAGCTTAGCCGGGGGCGATGGCGAGACCCAGTACTTC. Complete variable domain (other parts from reference TRBV7-9 and TRBJ2-5): DTGVSQNPRHKITKRGQNVTFRCDPISEHNRLYWYRQTLGQGPEFLTYFQNEAQLEKSRLLSDRFSAERPKGSFSTLEIQRTEQGDSAMYLCASSLAGGDGETQYFGPGTRLLVL.

The sample holds a few counts of this clonotype. The rearrangement uses TRBV6-2 or TRBV6-3 and TRBJ2-7; tentatively, D is TRBD1 (5 bases). CDR3 length: 14 residues. Trimming shortened V by 0 bases and J by 6 bases, and 12 bases separated the two germline ends. Germline V gene data show CDR1 as MNHEY and CDR2 as SVGEGT. DNA for the CDR3: TGTGCCAGCAGTTACTCGAGCAGGGTAGTCGAGCAGTACTTC. Translating it yields CASSYSSRVVEQYF.

This clonotype has ten or more counts. This chain uses TRBV7-2 with TRBJ1-1; D uncertain. CDR3 size: 13 residues. V was pared by 5 bases and J by 1 base, with 8 bases between. Germline V gives CDR1 SGHTA, CDR2 FQGNSA. The CDR3 sequence is CASSPHTNTEAFF. The CDR3 DNA reads TGTGCCAGCAGCCCCCACACGAACACTGAAGCTTTCTTT.

This clonotype was picked up a small number of times. The chain joins TRBV7-9 to TRBJ2-7; 7 positions agree with TRBD1. Germline V gives CDR1 SEHNR, CDR2 FQNEAQ (reference sequence). The CDR3 has 15 amino acids. V lost 2 bases and J lost 0; bases outside the gene matches: 4. In nucleotides, the CDR3 is TGTGCCAGCAGCTTAATGGGACAGAGCTCCTACGAGCAGTACTTC. Translation gives CASSLMGQSSYEQYF.

The rearrangement links TRBV30 to TRBJ1-5; D is unclear. V was clipped by 1 base and J by 12 bases, with 16 bases between them. Germline CDR1 reads GTSNPN; CDR2 reads SVGIG (reference sequence). The CDR3 sequence is 13 residues long. The CDR3 spells CAWSGSELVHQHF. In DNA form, the CDR3 reads TGTGCCTGGAGTGGGTCGGAATTAGTCCACCAGCATTTT.